This TCR beta chain was documented in a study of T cell repertoires in cytomegalovirus infection. This clonotype occurred many times. Antigen unknown. TCRdb reanalysed the reads using MiXCR and keeps one entry per CDR3 protein. Seen here are 65,000 to 85,000 distinct CDR3 sequences, approximately 30% observed once, and the top ten hold roughly three fifths. The sequence was obtained from a human donor in good health (CMV status not recorded). Some clones in this sample may be carry-over from other donors' samples. The sample consisted of CD8+ T cells from cultured PBMCs, taken from culture after CMV antigen stimulation.

The CDR3 coding sequence is TGTGCCAGCAGCTACACCGACGAGCAGTACTTC. As protein: CASSYTDEQYF. This sequence joins TRBV7-2 and TRBJ2-7, with D unclear. The CDR3 loop spans 11 amino acids. Germline V gene sequence: CDR1 SGHTA, CDR2 FQGNSA. Trimming removed 4 bases from V and 5 bases from J, with 6 bases in between.